This entry concerns a single T cell receptor beta chain. This sample is drawn from a study of blood T cell repertoires in COVID-19. TCRdb's table, derived via immunoSEQ multiplex PCR, lists solely in-frame clones and lacks some. The data show 200,000 to 300,000 clones, 80% to 90% seen once. Trimming left V 4 bases short and J 2 bases short, with 6 bases between. There are 14 residues in the CDR3. Germline V CDR1 and CDR2: SGHTA, FQGTGA. The V gene is TRBV7-3, the J gene TRBJ2-6; D is unresolved. The source of this sequence is a woman of 80 years or more with COVID-19, enrolled during active disease. Sequencing used peripheral blood. The CDR3 region is CASSSKAGANVLTF. CDR3 nucleotides: TGTGCCAGCAGCTCTAAAGCTGGGGCCAACGTCCTGACTTTC.